The present T cell receptor beta chain was sequenced within a study of blood T cell repertoires in COVID-19 (dated by TCRdb to the early 2020s). In terms of the full investigation: Samples covering the acute and convalescent phases of COVID-19 were provided by collaborators in the United States, Italy and Spain. The repertoires were released in a freely available public database intended as a resource for research on the immune response to SARS-CoV-2. The samples were drawn from two sources: the first 160 participants of the ongoing ImmuneRACE study, and 950 to 1,500 subjects contributed by 6 global collaborators. Sample metadata almost always included a de-identified subject ID, COVID-19 status, age in years and sex. The material from the prospective study consisted of cDNA or gDNA derived from T cells, B-cell-depleted T cells, or PBMCs. Where available, HLA class I and class II types were obtained from metadata supplied by the sample provider rather than from assay-based typing. Subjects who had been exposed to COVID-19, were actively infected with it, or had recovered from it provided the deeply sampled blood TCRbeta repertoires that made up the dataset.

The immunoSEQ Assay, a bias-controlled multiplex PCR, was used to amplify TCRbeta CDR3 regions from genomic DNA. The authors' analysis ran thus. Within the assay, amplification of reference gene primers was used to estimate how many nucleated cells each sample contained. To quantify the absolute abundance of each unique TCRbeta CDR3 rearrangement, sequence reads were collapsed and filtered. For each sample, productive Simpson clonality was calculated by taking the square root of Simpson's diversity index across productive rearrangements. The table comes from immuneACCESS by way of TCRdb, which keeps in-frame sequences with V and J called. Part of the clones is missing from these tables; in studies checked, under half for an unresolved V gene and the rest for unknown reasons. V, J and clone size are those of that table, while D and trimming were read from the DNA. Here the sample has roughly 250,000 clones; roughly 83% occur a single time. Around 7.2% of the sample is taken by the ten largest.

Each collaborating institution followed its own protocols to collect whole blood in K2EDTA tubes. Collaborator samples were shipped for TCRbeta analysis as frozen whole blood, isolated PBMCs, or DNA extracted from either sample type. Comments on this clone: Its antigen remains unidentified. No qualities accompany the bases; no much larger clone lies one base away.

The germline V gene (reference sequence) sets CDR1 to MNHEY and CDR2 to SMNVEV. The CDR3 has 14 amino acids, counting the end cysteine and phenylalanine. CDR3 DNA is the only sequence kept; it has 42 bases, read in frame from the first base. V lost 6 bases and J lost 3 bases, and the count of bases not matched to a germline gene is 4. The paper's findings and limits, for the study overall: Clinical and demographic metadata were provided uncurated, with the amount varying by source and participant.

The TCR sequence derives from a woman in her forties or fifties with acute or convalescent COVID-19. Source material: peripheral blood. In this chain, TRBV27 is recombined with TRBJ1-3; 8 of the junction bases match TRBD1. The encoded CDR3 is CASSLTGVGNTIYF. The DNA sequence is given as TGTGCCAGCAGCCTGACAGGGGTTGGAAACACCATATATTTT.